This T cell receptor beta chain was retrieved from a study of tumor-infiltrating lymphocytes in localized non-small cell lung cancer. Libraries were prepared by immunoSEQ multiplex PCR; TCRdb keeps only in-frame clonotypes and omits some of them. The data show approximately 9,500 clones, approximately 76% seen once. The study, taken as a whole, reports: TCR sequencing covered a subset of patients with enough tissue. Compared with uninvolved lung, tumors showed higher T cell infiltration by TCRbeta sequencing. Different pieces of the same tissue went to different assays, confounding technical variation with intratumor heterogeneity.

CDR3 length: 12 amino acids. The V gene lost 7 bases and the J gene lost 2 bases, with 8 bases spanning the gap. Germline V gives CDR1 MDHEN, CDR2 SYDVKM. This clone appeared once. What it binds is not known. The source material was uninvolved lung tissue not adjacent to the tumor. The receptor comes from a human donor with non-small cell lung cancer. V usage is TRBV28 and J usage is TRBJ1-1, with TRBD1 as a possible D gene (6 bases). CDR3 nucleotide sequence: TGTGCCAGCATAGGGGGTAACACTGAAGCTTTCTTT. It specifies CASIGGNTEAFF.